These 30 T cell receptor beta chains came from one sample sequenced in a study of blood T cells in healthy people across ages. The authors ran a second PCR of 7 to 11 cycles using a sample-barcoded 5' primer and a J-beta primer mix. TCRdb reprocessed the 5' RACE reads via MiXCR and lists one record per CDR3 protein. The sample lists hundreds of thousands of distinct CDR3 sequences, 40% to 65% occurring once. Input material: blood. These TCRs come from an elderly woman in good health.

The chain carries TRBV7-8 and TRBJ2-7, with a possible D match to TRBD1 (5 bases). Trimming stripped 1 base from V and 2 bases from J, with 9 bases between. CDR3 size: 14 residues. Germline lookup yields CDR1 SGHVS and CDR2 FQNEAQ. As DNA, the CDR3 is TGTGCCAGCAGCTTAGGGGTGGACACCTACGAGCAGTACTTC. Translation: CASSLGVDTYEQYF.

The gene calls are TRBV7-9 and TRBJ2-5; 7 bases line up with TRBD1. The CDR3 totals 14 residues. J was trimmed by 11 bases and V by 5 bases; bases with no gene match: 14. Per germline, CDR1 SEHNR and CDR2 FQNEAQ (reference sequence). CDR3 nucleotides: TGTGCCAGCAGCCCAGGCGGACAGGCTCTTGAGCAGTACTTC. Its protein product is CASSPGGQALEQYF.

This clonotype was seen a handful of times. This may be a read error, as it is one base from a much larger clone. The genes are TRBV12-3 or TRBV12-4 and TRBJ1-1; D may be TRBD1 (5 bases). The CDR3 extends over 12 amino acids. Between the trimmed V and J ends, which lost 6 bases and 9 bases, there was a span of 14 bases. The CDR3 region has the DNA TGTGCCAGCAGGTTTCAGGAGGGGAAAGCTTTCTTT. Amino acid sequence: CASRFQEGKAFF.

In regard to this clonotype: One base away lies a much larger clone, so this may be a sequencing read error. V usage is TRBV12-3 or TRBV12-4 and J usage is TRBJ2-3; 8 nucleotides line up with TRBD2. Germline trimming cut 1 base from V and 5 bases from J; bases unmatched to any gene: 5. The CDR3 consists of 15 residues. CDR3 in amino acids: CASSLERGTRDTQYF. CDR3 sequence (DNA): TGTGCCAGCAGTTTAGAGCGGGGGACCAGAGATACGCAGTATTTT.

This clonotype was recorded a few times. V and J are TRBV9 and TRBJ1-3; D unresolved. The CDR3 runs 13 residues. CDR1 and CDR2 from the germline V gene are SGDLS and YYNGEE. V shed 6 bases and J shed 0 bases, with 7 bases lying between them. CDR3 sequence: CASTSASGNTIYF. For the CDR3, the DNA is TGTGCCAGCACCAGCGCCTCTGGAAACACCATATATTTT.

V is TRBV28 and J is TRBJ2-5; D not certain. Germline V gene sequence: CDR1 MDHEN, CDR2 SYDVKM. The V gene lost 3 bases and the J gene lost 3 bases, with 14 bases spanning the gap. The length of the CDR3 is 15 residues. This CDR3 is CASSFFRQIEETQYF. In DNA, the CDR3 is TGTGCCAGCAGTTTCTTTAGGCAGATAGAAGAGACCCAGTACTTC.

V and J are TRBV6-5 and TRBJ2-7; D possibly corresponds to TRBD1 (5 bases). The CDR3 length is 14 residues. CDR1 MNHEY and CDR2 SVGAGI come from the germline V gene. The V end lost 6 bases, the J end lost 2 bases, and 14 bases lay between the germline ends. CDR3 loop: CASRYTGPPYEQYF. In DNA form, the CDR3 reads TGTGCCAGCAGGTACACAGGTCCCCCCTACGAGCAGTACTTC.

This clonotype was counted many times. This chain connects TRBV5-1 to TRBJ2-1, with 10 nucleotides matching TRBD2. V gave up 2 bases and J gave up 5 bases; unmatched junction bases: 7. This CDR3 region has 16 residues. Germline V gene sequence: CDR1 SGHRS, CDR2 YFSETQ. The DNA of the CDR3 is TGCGCCAGCAGCTTAGCTCCGGGACTAGCGAACAATGAGCAGTTCTTC. Translating gives CASSLAPGLANNEQFF.

The V call is TRBV4-2, the J call TRBJ2-4; no firm D call. This CDR3 contains 17 residues. Germline V gives CDR1 LGHNA, CDR2 YNFKEQ. The ends were cut back, 0 bases at V and 0 bases at J, with 12 bases in the middle. The CDR3 nucleotides are TGTGCCAGCAGCCAAGAGGAAGCAAGACTAGCCAAAAACATTCAGTACTTC. Translation: CASSQEEARLAKNIQYF.

The J gene is TRBJ2-5, the V gene TRBV12-3 or TRBV12-4, with D tentatively TRBD1 or TRBD2 (5 bases each). CDR3 size: 14 residues. V lost 3 bases to trimming and J lost 0 bases, with 8 bases between them. The CDR3 is CASSFGTYQETQYF. The CDR3 DNA reads as TGTGCCAGCAGTTTCGGGACCTACCAAGAGACCCAGTACTTC.

The genes are TRBV7-2 and TRBJ1-4, with D perhaps TRBD1 (5 bases). Germline-derived CDR1 and CDR2 are SGHTA and FQGNSA. The CDR3 extends over 14 amino acids. V was clipped by 4 bases and J by 6 bases, with 12 bases between them. The CDR3 nucleotides read TGTGCCAGCAGCTCCGGGACCGCGTATGAAAAACTGTTTTTT. Encoded protein: CASSSGTAYEKLFF.

The table lists this clonotype with a few counts. This may be a read error: a much more frequent sequence differs by one nucleotide. The V call is TRBV20-1, the J call TRBJ2-1; perhaps TRBD2 as D (6 bases). This CDR3 region has 15 residues. CDR1 is DFQATT and CDR2 is SNEGSKA in the germline V gene (reference sequence). With 1 base removed from V and 5 bases from J, the gap between germline ends came to 15 bases. DNA for the CDR3: TGCAGTGCTAGAGTTGTGGGACTGGATAACAATGAGCAGTTCTTC. This codes for CSARVVGLDNNEQFF.

With respect to this clonotype: A much more abundant neighbour one base away suggests this may be a read error. The V and J genes are TRBV20-1 and TRBJ1-2; 10 bases align to TRBD1. The CDR3 spans 18 residues. CDR1 is DFQATT, CDR2 SNEGSKA, per germline (reference sequence). CDR3: CSARDQHASGTGDYGHTF. CDR3 bases: TGCAGTGCTAGAGATCAACACGCCTCGGGGACAGGGGACTATGGCCACACCTTC.

The genes are TRBV20-1 and TRBJ1-1, with D possibly TRBD1 on 6 matching bases. This CDR3 comprises 13 residues. In germline, CDR1 is DFQATT, CDR2 SNEGSKA (reference sequence). Deletions cut 5 bases from V and 5 bases from J, with 15 bases between. In nucleotides, the CDR3 is TGCAGTGCTGCAGGGGCGGGAAAAACTGAAGCTTTCTTT. Amino acid sequence: CSAAGAGKTEAFF.

This clonotype was seen at least ten times. This rearrangement joins TRBV6-6 to TRBJ1-5; maybe TRBD1 (5 bases). Germline V CDR1 and CDR2: MNHNY, SVGAGI (reference sequence). CDR3 length: 14 residues. Trimming removed 6 bases from V and 2 bases from J, with 11 bases in between. In DNA form, the CDR3 reads TGTGCCAGCAGCCGGGGGGGGGGCAATCAGCCCCAGCATTTT. Translation: CASSRGGGNQPQHF.

The chain recombines TRBV11-2 with TRBJ1-1, with unresolved D. Trimming took 3 bases from V and 1 from J, leaving 6 bases between them. Germline V gene sequence: CDR1 SGHAT, CDR2 FQNNGV. The CDR3 is 13 residues long. The CDR3, as DNA: TGTGCCAGCAGCTTTGGCTCGAACACTGAAGCTTTCTTT. Its protein product is CASSFGSNTEAFF.

Concerning this clonotype: Sequence at one end of the junction differs from germline and may be a read error. The genes are TRBV20-1 and TRBJ1-2; 8 bases align to TRBD1. The germline CDR1 and CDR2 sequences are DFQATT and SNEGSKA (reference sequence). The CDR3 runs 16 residues. The CDR3 DNA sequence: TGCAGTGCTAGAGGAGGATCGGGACAGGTCAACTATAGCTACACCTTC. Protein sequence: CSARGGSGQVNYSYTF.

The rearrangement uses TRBV20-1 and TRBJ1-2; D remains unclear. The CDR3 covers 11 residues. Trimming cost V 5 bases and J 8 bases, with 12 bases left between them. In germline, CDR1 is DFQATT, CDR2 SNEGSKA (reference sequence). The CDR3 spells CSAPDFGGYTF. As DNA, the CDR3 is TGCAGTGCTCCGGACTTCGGCGGCTACACCTTC.

This clonotype appeared a few times. This chain uses TRBV5-6 with TRBJ2-7; D is unresolved. CDR1 is SGHDT, CDR2 YYEEEE, per germline. The CDR3 runs 15 residues. V was clipped by 1 base and J by 0 bases, with 11 bases between them. The CDR3 DNA follows: TGTGCCAGCAGCTTGATTGGTCAGAACTCCTACGAGCAGTACTTC. Protein product: CASSLIGQNSYEQYF.

The rearrangement uses TRBV25-1 and TRBJ2-7; D is perhaps TRBD2 (6 bases). The CDR3 is made up of 15 amino acids. The V and J ends lost 3 bases and 2 bases respectively, with 14 bases between them. Per the germline V gene, CDR1 is MGHDK and CDR2 is SYGVNS. The CDR3 loop reads CASSEGGTIAYEQYF. CDR3 bases: TGTGCCAGCAGTGAGGGGGGAACTATTGCCTACGAGCAGTACTTC.

This clonotype was seen a few times. V and J are TRBV12-3 or TRBV12-4 and TRBJ2-1; no firm D call. V lost 3 bases to trimming and J lost 2 bases, with 17 bases between them. CDR3 length: 17 residues. This CDR3 reads CASSFSTAQTPYNEQFF. The CDR3 DNA reads as TGTGCCAGCAGTTTTTCGACTGCCCAAACACCCTACAATGAGCAGTTCTTC.

Only a few counts were recorded for this clonotype. The chain employs TRBV20-1 and TRBJ1-6; no clear D. The CDR3 is made up of 13 amino acids. Per germline, CDR1 DFQATT and CDR2 SNEGSKA (reference sequence). The germline V and J ends were trimmed by 1 base and 2 bases, with 3 bases remaining between them. CDR3 residues: CSARAPYNSPLHF. In nucleotides, the CDR3 is TGCAGTGCTAGAGCTCCCTATAATTCACCCCTCCACTTT.

The rearrangement joins TRBV6-1 to TRBJ2-7; no clear D. Between the trimmed V and J ends, which lost 4 bases and 5 bases, there was a span of 6 bases. The germline gives CDR1 MNHNS, CDR2 SASEGT. The CDR3 loop spans 11 amino acids. The CDR3 nucleotides read TGTGCCAGCAGTGTACTCCACGAGCAGTACTTC. Its protein is CASSVLHEQYF.

Worth noting for this clonotype: Compared with germline, one end of the junction differs, possibly owing to a read error. The chain links TRBV11-2 to TRBJ2-1; TRBD2 agrees at 10 bases. This CDR3 region has 15 residues. Germline CDR1 and CDR2: SGHAT and FQNNGV. The CDR3 nucleotides are TGTGCCAGCAGCCCCGGACTAGCGGTCTACAATGGGCAGTTCTTC. Protein product: CASSPGLAVYNGQFF.

This clonotype was picked up many times. The V call is TRBV7-2, the J call TRBJ2-7; D unresolved. V shed 3 bases and J shed 4 bases, with 10 bases lying between them. This CDR3 spans 13 amino acids. The germline CDR1 and CDR2 sequences are SGHTA and FQGNSA. CDR3 in DNA: TGTGCCAGCAGCTTCTATGAGACTTACGAGCAGTACTTC. Protein sequence: CASSFYETYEQYF.

V usage is TRBV2 and J usage is TRBJ2-3; 11 bases agree with TRBD2. This CDR3 region has 15 residues. Trimming at V came to 8 bases and at J to 2 bases, leaving 6 bases not matched to a gene. The germline V gene has CDR1 SNHLY and CDR2 FYNNEI. For the CDR3, the DNA is TGTGCCAGCTCACGACTAGCGGGATACACAGATACGCAGTATTTT. This sequence encodes CASSRLAGYTDTQYF.

This clonotype showed up many times. This chain connects TRBV29-1 to TRBJ1-4, with D possibly being TRBD1 (5 bases). This CDR3 has 13 amino acids. Germline-derived CDR1 and CDR2 are SQVTM and ANQGSEA. Trimming took off 5 bases at V and 2 bases at J, with 9 bases between the two ends. DNA of the CDR3: TGCAGCGTTCTCCGGGGGACTAATGAAAAACTGTTTTTT. Amino acids: CSVLRGTNEKLFF. The full variable domain, in which reference TRBV29-1 and TRBJ1-4 provide the parts outside the CDR3, is SAVISQKPSRDICQRGTSLTIQCQVDSQVTMMFWYRQQPGQSLTLIATANQGSEATYESGFVIDKFPISRPNLTFSTLTVSNMSPEDSSIYLCSVLRGTNEKLFFGSGTQLSVL.

This chain links TRBV3-1 with TRBJ1-2; D unclear. This CDR3 is 12 amino acids long. CDR1 is LGHDT, CDR2 YNNKEL, per germline (reference sequence). Trimming left V 4 bases short and J 6 bases short, with 9 bases between. In DNA, the CDR3 is TGTGCCAGCAGCCTATCCTCGAATGGCTACACCTTC. Protein product: CASSLSSNGYTF. The complete variable domain, with remaining parts taken from reference TRBV3-1 and TRBJ1-2, reads DTAVSQTPKYLVTQMGNDKSIKCEQNLGHDTMYWYKQDSKKFLKIMFSYNNKELIINETVPNRFSPKSPDKAHLNLHINSLELGDSAVYFCASSLSSNGYTFGSGTRLTVV.

The chain joins TRBV7-8 to TRBJ1-4, with TRBD1 as a possible D gene (6 bases). Trimming took 5 bases from V and 8 from J, leaving 15 bases between them. Germline CDR1 and CDR2: SGHVS and FQNEAQ. The CDR3 has 14 amino acids. CDR3 in DNA: TGTGCCAGCAGCCCCACCAGGGGACGGGAAAAACTGTTTTTT. The encoded protein is CASSPTRGREKLFF.

This clonotype was seen at least ten times. The chain has TRBV5-6 and TRBJ2-3; TRBD2 matches at 10 bases. Looked up from germline, CDR1 is SGHDT and CDR2 is YYEEEE. V lost 2 bases to trimming and J lost 0 bases; unmatched junction nucleotides: 6. The CDR3 has 17 residues. The CDR3 DNA sequence: TGTGCCAGCAGCTTTGGACTAGCGGCGATTAGCACAGATACGCAGTATTTT. Residues: CASSFGLAAISTDTQYF.